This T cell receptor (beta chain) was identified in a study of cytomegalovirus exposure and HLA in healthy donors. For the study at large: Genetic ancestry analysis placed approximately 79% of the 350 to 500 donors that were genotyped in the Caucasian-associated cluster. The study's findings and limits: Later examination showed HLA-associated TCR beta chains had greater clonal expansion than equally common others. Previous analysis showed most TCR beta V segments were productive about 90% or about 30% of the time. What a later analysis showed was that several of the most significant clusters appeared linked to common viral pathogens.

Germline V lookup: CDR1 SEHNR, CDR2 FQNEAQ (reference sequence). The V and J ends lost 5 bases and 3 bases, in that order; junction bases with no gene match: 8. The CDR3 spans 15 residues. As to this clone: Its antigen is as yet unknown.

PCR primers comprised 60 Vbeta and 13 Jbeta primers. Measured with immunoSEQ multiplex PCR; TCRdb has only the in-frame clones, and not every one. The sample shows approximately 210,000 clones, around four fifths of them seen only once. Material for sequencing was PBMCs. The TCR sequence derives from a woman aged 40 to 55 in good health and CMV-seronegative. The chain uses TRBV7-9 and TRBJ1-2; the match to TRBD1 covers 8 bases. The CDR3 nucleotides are TGTGCCAGCAGCACATTACGGACAGGGCACTATGGCTACACCTTC. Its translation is CASSTLRTGHYGYTF.